One sample yielded the 4 T cell receptor beta chains listed below, sequenced in a study of monozygotic twins with inflammatory bowel disease. TCRdb re-called the 5' RACE reads and catalogs CDR3 proteins one per entry, DNA excluded. In all, the sample yields around 99,000 distinct CDR3 sequences. Sequencing was carried out using blood. These receptors all come from a human donor with ulcerative colitis or Crohn's disease, or a healthy co-twin of an affected twin (not recorded which).

V and J are TRBV13 and TRBJ2-1; TCRdb picks TRBD2, but there is no DNA to check that call. This CDR3 is 14 amino acids long. CDR1 is PRHDT, CDR2 FYEKMQ, per germline (reference sequence). The CDR3 is CASSDRLGRNEQFF.

The chain recombines TRBV20-1 with TRBJ2-1; the D gene TCRdb calls, TRBD2, cannot be checked with no DNA. Germline assignment: CDR1 DFQATT and CDR2 SNEGSKA (reference sequence). This CDR3 comprises 15 residues. This chain's CDR3 is CSARAPGLGDNEQFF.

This chain connects TRBV5-1 to TRBJ1-1. The length of the CDR3 is 13 residues. Germline CDR1 is SGHRS and CDR2 is YFSETQ. The CDR3: CASGQIFNTEAFF. Variable domain in full (rest from reference TRBV5-1 and TRBJ1-1): KAGVTQTPRYLIKTRGQQVTLSCSPISGHRSVSWYQQTPGQGLQFLFEYFSETQRNKGNFPGRFSGRQFSNSRSEMNVSTLELGDSALYLCASGQIFNTEAFFGQGTRLTVV.

The chain employs TRBV7-8 and TRBJ1-1; TCRdb gives TRBD1 as the D gene, but with no DNA this cannot be confirmed. This CDR3 has 15 residues. Germline CDR1 and CDR2: SGHVS and FQNEAQ. CDR3 amino acids: CASSRDVPMNTEAFF.